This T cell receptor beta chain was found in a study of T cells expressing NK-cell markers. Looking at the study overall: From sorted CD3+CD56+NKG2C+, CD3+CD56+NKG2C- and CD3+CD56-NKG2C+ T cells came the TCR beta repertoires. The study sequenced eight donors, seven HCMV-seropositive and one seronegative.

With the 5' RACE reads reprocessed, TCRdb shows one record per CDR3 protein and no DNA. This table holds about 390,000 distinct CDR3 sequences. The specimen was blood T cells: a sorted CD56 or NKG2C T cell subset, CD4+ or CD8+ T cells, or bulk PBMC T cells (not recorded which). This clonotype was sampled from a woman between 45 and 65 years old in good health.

Here the CDR3 reads CASSEIAGGYTDTQYF. The V gene is TRBV6-4, the J gene TRBJ2-3; TCRdb outputs TRBD2, but without DNA this stays unchecked. This CDR3 is built from 16 residues. The germline gives CDR1 MRHNA, CDR2 SNTAGT.